A selection of T cell receptor beta chains follows, all from one sample in a study of blood T cell repertoires in COVID-19. Sequencing was performed with immunoSEQ multiplex PCR; in TCRdb, only in-frame clones are kept and a portion is missing. In the table there are roughly 430,000 clones, 88% of which are singletons. Specimen: PBMCs or T cells enriched from blood (not recorded which). All receptors come from a woman in her forties with acute COVID-19. The CDR3 runs from the conserved cysteine through the conserved F or W. Clone size is not always given. Where it is, it says once, few, many or a class for expanded clones.

CDR3aa,v_gene,abundance
CASSPEAGSTEAFF,TRBV5-8,NA
CASSESTGGAYGYTF,TRBV7-2,few
CASSIGREYRRAFTDTQYF,TRBV19,NA
CASSPLTGGYTF,TRBV18,NA
CASSSRTSGVYEQYF,TRBV12-1,NA
CASSMPSTQYF,TRBV2,NA
CASSPRQGQYEQYF,TRBV11-3,NA
CASRDSNAYGYTF,TRBV12-3/TRBV12-4,NA
CASSASGTGNYGYTF,TRBV27,NA
CASSAFLNTEAFF,TRBV9,NA
CASSLFARDYQPQHF,TRBV27,NA
CASSLVPGSTDTQYF,TRBV28,once